What follows are 15 T cell receptor beta chains derived from one specimen sequenced in a study of beta chain features in type 1 diabetes. Sequencing targeted expressed TCRB transcripts, as all isolated RNA had been reverse transcribed. Assay: immunoSEQ multiplex PCR; the TCRdb copy retains only in-frame clones and omits some. The sample has a few hundred thousand clones; 25% to 30% are singletons. The sequencing input was central memory CD4+ T cells from blood. The receptors were gathered from a man aged 25 to 40 in good health.

The chain combines TRBV7-2 with TRBJ2-1; the D is unclear. CDR1 is SGHTA, CDR2 FQGNSA, per germline. Deletions cut 7 bases from V and 7 bases from J, with 11 bases between. The CDR3 has 12 amino acids. CDR3 nucleotide sequence: TGTGCCAGCACCAAGAACCAAAATGAGCAGTTCTTC. Translating it yields CASTKNQNEQFF. Variable domain in full (rest from reference TRBV7-2 and TRBJ2-1): GAGVSQSPSNKVTEKGKDVELRCDPISGHTALYWYRQSLGQGLEFLIYFQGNSAPDKSGLPSDRFSAERTGGSVSTLTIQRTQQEDSAVYLCASTKNQNEQFFGPGTRLTVL.

This clone occurred a few times. The chain joins TRBV9 to TRBJ2-5; perhaps TRBD2 as D (6 bases). CDR1 is SGDLS, CDR2 YYNGEE, per germline. This CDR3 is built from 16 residues. V lost 3 bases to trimming and J lost 3 bases, with 18 bases between them. CDR3 protein: CASSARPSGGKETQYF. CDR3 in DNA: TGTGCCAGCAGCGCGAGGCCCAGCGGCGGGAAAGAGACCCAGTACTTC.

V and J are TRBV30 and TRBJ1-2; the D gene is possibly TRBD1 (5 bases). The CDR3 is 14 residues long. From germline, CDR1 is GTSNPN and CDR2 SVGIG (reference sequence). The V end lost 3 bases, the J end lost 4 bases, and 15 bases lay between the germline ends. CDR3 nucleotide sequence: TGTGCCTGGAGGGGGCCCGGAGGCCCCTATGGCTACACCTTC. Amino acid sequence: CAWRGPGGPYGYTF.

This clone was counted once. This rearrangement joins TRBV6-5 to TRBJ1-1; unclear D gene. Germline values: CDR1 MNHEY, CDR2 SVGAGI. The CDR3 covers 16 residues. V lost 0 bases, J lost 0 bases, and 11 bases lay in between. Here the CDR3 reads CASSYSREGVNTEAFF. The CDR3 DNA is TGTGCCAGCAGTTACTCCCGTGAGGGAGTGAACACTGAAGCTTTCTTT.

V usage is TRBV2 and J usage is TRBJ2-5, with 8 bases fitting TRBD2. With V trimmed by 7 bases and J by 2 bases, 6 bases remained unmatched. The CDR3 runs 14 residues. CDR1 and CDR2 from the germline V gene are SNHLY and FYNNEI. The chain's CDR3 is CASIQREWQETQYF. Written as DNA, the CDR3 is TGTGCCAGCATCCAGCGGGAGTGGCAAGAGACCCAGTACTTC.

The count of this clone is one. V is TRBV19 and J is TRBJ2-3, with D tentatively TRBD2 (6 bases). The V end was cut by 5 bases, the J end by 6 bases, with 15 bases between. Germline lookup yields CDR1 LNHDA and CDR2 SQIVND (reference sequence). CDR3 length equals 14 residues. The CDR3 region has the DNA TGTGCCAGTAGTTTGCGGGATGGGTCGGATACGCAGTATTTT. Amino acid sequence: CASSLRDGSDTQYF.

The rearrangement joins TRBV5-4 to TRBJ2-7, with TRBD1 matching 10 bases. V was clipped by 4 bases and J by 0 bases; unmatched bases: 1. CDR3 length: 14 amino acids. Germline V gene lookup returns CDR1 SGHNT and CDR2 YYREEE (reference sequence). CDR3 sequence (DNA): TGTGCCAGCAGCGGGACAGGGGCCTCCTACGAGCAGTACTTC. It translates to CASSGTGASYEQYF.

V and J are TRBV6-1 and TRBJ1-1; TRBD1 matches 7 bases. The junction had 7 bases not matched to a gene; V was cut back by 5 bases and J by 1 base. The germline CDR1 and CDR2 sequences are MNHNS and SASEGT. CDR3 length equals 15 residues. As DNA, the CDR3 is TGTGCCAGCAGTCTTATTGGACAGGCGAACACTGAAGCTTTCTTT. Translated: CASSLIGQANTEAFF.

This clone has just a few counts. The chain uses TRBV5-1 and TRBJ2-7; 7 nucleotides match TRBD1. The germline V gene encodes CDR1 SGHRS and CDR2 YFSETQ. Trimming at V came to 1 base and at J to 2 bases, leaving 6 bases not matched to a gene. This CDR3 comprises 15 residues. CDR3 nucleotide sequence: TGCGCCAGCAGCTTGCAAGGGGGCGGCACCTACGAGCAGTACTTC. This sequence encodes CASSLQGGGTYEQYF.

This clone was observed a handful of times. The chain couples TRBV30 to TRBJ2-6; D remains ambiguous. The CDR3 contains 15 residues. Per the germline V gene, CDR1 is GTSNPN and CDR2 is SVGIG (reference sequence). V lost 3 bases to trimming and J lost 0 bases, with 9 bases between them. Written as DNA, the CDR3 is TGTGCCTGGAGCTTAAGCTACTCTGGGGCCAACGTCCTGACTTTC. Translating it yields CAWSLSYSGANVLTF.

This clone was recorded a few times. The chain has TRBV5-1 and TRBJ1-1; D may be TRBD1 (6 bases). V dropped 4 bases and J dropped 4 bases, with 20 bases sitting between them. The CDR3 totals 16 residues. Germline V lookup: CDR1 SGHRS, CDR2 YFSETQ. The CDR3 here is CASSNQGQGMATEAFF. In nucleotides, the CDR3 is TGCGCCAGCAGCAACCAAGGGCAGGGGATGGCCACTGAAGCTTTCTTT.

V is TRBV19 and J is TRBJ1-2; no definite D call. Germline CDR1 is LNHDA and CDR2 is SQIVND (reference sequence). This CDR3 contains 12 residues. Trimming took off 3 bases at V and 7 bases at J, with 9 bases between the two ends. The CDR3 nucleotides read TGTGCCAGTAGTATTAAGGGAGCTGGCTACACCTTC. It yields the protein CASSIKGAGYTF.

The chain employs TRBV7-9 and TRBJ2-3; perhaps TRBD2 as D (6 bases). The length of the CDR3 is 14 residues. The V and J ends lost 3 bases and 3 bases respectively, with 10 bases between them. The V gene's germline CDR1 is SEHNR and CDR2 FQNEAQ (reference sequence). This chain's CDR3 is CASSLGLQTDTQYF. In DNA, the CDR3 is TGTGCCAGCAGCTTGGGACTCCAGACAGATACGCAGTATTTT.

This clone has only a few counts. The V and J genes are TRBV29-1 and TRBJ2-5, with 8 bases lining up with TRBD2. The CDR3 is 13 residues long. Trimming took 5 bases from V and 5 from J; bases not matched to a gene: 7. The germline V gene encodes CDR1 SQVTM and CDR2 ANQGSEA. This CDR3 is CSVRRREEETQYF. CDR3 DNA sequence: TGCAGCGTTAGAAGGCGGGAGGAGGAGACCCAGTACTTC.

This chain links TRBV5-1 with TRBJ2-5, with TRBD2 matching 7 bases. This CDR3 contains 11 residues. Germline V CDR1 and CDR2: SGHRS, YFSETQ. The V and J ends lost 7 bases and 3 bases, in that order; junction bases with no gene match: 0. CDR3 in DNA: TGCGCCAGCGGGAGGGAAGAGACCCAGTACTTC. Protein sequence: CASGREETQYF.